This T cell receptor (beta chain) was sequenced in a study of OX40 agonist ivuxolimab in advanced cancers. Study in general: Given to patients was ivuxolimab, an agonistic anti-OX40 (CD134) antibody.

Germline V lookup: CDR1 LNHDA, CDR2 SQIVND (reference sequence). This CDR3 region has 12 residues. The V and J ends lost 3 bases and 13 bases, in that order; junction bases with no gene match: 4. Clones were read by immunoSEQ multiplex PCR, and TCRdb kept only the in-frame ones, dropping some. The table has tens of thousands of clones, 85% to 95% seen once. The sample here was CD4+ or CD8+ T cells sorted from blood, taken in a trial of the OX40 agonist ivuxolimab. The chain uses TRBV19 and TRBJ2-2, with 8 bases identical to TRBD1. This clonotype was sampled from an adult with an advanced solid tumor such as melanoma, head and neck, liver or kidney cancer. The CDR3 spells CASSMDREGLFF. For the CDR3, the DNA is TGTGCCAGTAGTATGGACAGGGAAGGGCTGTTTTTT.